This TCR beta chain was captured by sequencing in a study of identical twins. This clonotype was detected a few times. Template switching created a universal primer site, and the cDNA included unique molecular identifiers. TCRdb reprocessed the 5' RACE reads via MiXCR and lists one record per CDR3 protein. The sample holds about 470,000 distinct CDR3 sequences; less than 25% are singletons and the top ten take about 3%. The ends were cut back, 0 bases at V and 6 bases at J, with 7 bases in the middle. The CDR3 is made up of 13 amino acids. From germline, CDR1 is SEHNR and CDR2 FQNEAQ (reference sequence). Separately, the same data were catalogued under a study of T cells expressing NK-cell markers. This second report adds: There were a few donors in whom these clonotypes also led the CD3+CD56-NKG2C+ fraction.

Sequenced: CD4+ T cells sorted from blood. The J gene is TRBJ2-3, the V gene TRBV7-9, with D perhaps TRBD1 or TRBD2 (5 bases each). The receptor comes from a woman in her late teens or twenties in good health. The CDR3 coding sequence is TGTGCCAGCAGCTTAGCGTGGGGGGATACGCAGTATTTT. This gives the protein CASSLAWGDTQYF.